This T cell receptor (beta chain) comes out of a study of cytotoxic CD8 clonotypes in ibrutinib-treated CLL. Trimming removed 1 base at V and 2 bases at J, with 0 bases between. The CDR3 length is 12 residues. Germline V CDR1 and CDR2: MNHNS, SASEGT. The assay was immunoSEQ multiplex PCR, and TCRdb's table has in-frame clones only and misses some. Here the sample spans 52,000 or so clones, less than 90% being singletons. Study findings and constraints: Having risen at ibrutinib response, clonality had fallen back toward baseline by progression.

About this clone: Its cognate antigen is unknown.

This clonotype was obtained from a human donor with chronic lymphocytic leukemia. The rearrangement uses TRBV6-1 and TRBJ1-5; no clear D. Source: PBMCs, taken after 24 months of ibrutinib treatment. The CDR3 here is CASSEGNQPQHF. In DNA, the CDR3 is TGTGCCAGCAGTGAAGGCAATCAGCCCCAGCATTTT.